This T cell receptor (beta chain) was observed in a study of graft-versus-host responses after intestinal transplantation. At the level of the study: Recipients uniformly received anti-thymocyte globulin induction, followed by tacrolimus and steroids for three to four years.

Profiling relied on immunoSEQ multiplex PCR, and the TCRdb table lists in-frame clones only, not all of them. This sample has about 93,000 clones; approximately 92% occur once, and the top ten carry roughly 0.5%. Turning to this clone: What it recognizes is unknown. One junction end disagrees with the germline gene, perhaps due to a read error.

Germline CDR1 reads LNHNV; CDR2 reads YYDKDF (reference sequence). The CDR3 is made up of 16 amino acids. V and J are TRBV15 and TRBJ2-2; 11 bases match TRBD2. The receptor comes from a human donor who received an intestinal transplant. This sample comprised unstimulated CD8+ T cells sorted from spleen or lymph node cells, obtained before intestinal transplant. CDR3 sequence: CAASTLAGGRTGELFF. DNA of the CDR3: TGTGCCGCCAGCACATTAGCGGGGGGGCGGACCGGGGAGCTGTTTTTT.